Listed below are T cell receptor beta chains from one sample, sequenced in a study of cytomegalovirus exposure and HLA in healthy donors. TCRdb keeps only in-frame clones here, not all; method: immunoSEQ multiplex PCR. Counted here are around 83,000 clones, about three quarters occurring once; the ten biggest clones make up around 4%. Sample: PBMCs. The receptors derive from a male donor in good health and CMV-seropositive. The CDR3 runs from the conserved cysteine through the conserved F or W. D genes are given only for firm matches. Not all rows give a size; the values are once, few, many and, for expanded clones, a class.

d_call	v_call	j_call	clone_size	cdr3_aa	cdr3_nt
.	TRBV2	TRBJ2-5	.	CASSARGQETQYF	TGTGCCAGCAGTGCAAGGGGGCAAGAGACCCAGTACTTC
.	TRBV7-2	TRBJ1-1	.	CASSLQGRNTEAFF	TGTGCCAGCAGCTTACAGGGTCGGAACACTGAAGCTTTCTTT
.	TRBV5-1	TRBJ2-1	.	CASSQEAESSYNEQFF	TGCGCCAGCAGTCAAGAAGCGGAAAGCTCCTACAATGAGCAGTTCTTC
TRBD2	TRBV4-1	TRBJ2-7	.	CASSPGTSGGYEQYF	TGCGCCAGCAGCCCAGGGACTAGCGGGGGCTACGAGCAGTACTTC
TRBD2	TRBV12-5	TRBJ2-1	.	CASGSGLAGGHEQFF	TGTGCTAGTGGGTCGGGACTAGCGGGGGGGCATGAGCAGTTCTTC
.	TRBV9	TRBJ1-6	.	CASSVDSSKSPLHF	TGTGCCAGCAGCGTAGACAGCTCAAAATCACCCCTCCACTTT
.	TRBV11-1	TRBJ2-7	.	CASSFEAGPRGEQYF	TGTGCCAGCAGCTTCGAAGCCGGGCCACGGGGGGAGCAGTACTTC
TRBD2	TRBV30	TRBJ2-5	.	CAWRADGLAETQYF	TGTGCCTGGAGGGCCGACGGACTAGCGGAGACCCAGTACTTC
TRBD1	TRBV5-1	TRBJ2-2	.	CASTKPGQENTGELFF	TGCGCCAGCACCAAGCCGGGACAGGAGAACACCGGGGAGCTGTTTTTT
TRBD2	TRBV11-2	TRBJ2-5	.	CASSLDEQVAGEETQYF	TGTGCCAGCAGCTTAGATGAGCAGGTAGCGGGAGAAGAGACCCAGTACTTC
.	TRBV5-6	TRBJ1-3	.	CASSLTVISGNTIYF	TGTGCCAGCAGCTTGACGGTGATCTCTGGAAACACCATATATTTT
.	TRBV6-6	TRBJ1-1	.	CASRQAEAFF	TGTGCCAGCAGACAGGCGGAAGCTTTCTTT
.	TRBV7-9	TRBJ2-7	once	CASSSRVYEQYF	TGTGCCAGCAGCTCCCGGGTCTACGAGCAGTACTTC
TRBD2	TRBV7-8	TRBJ2-7	.	CASSSTSGTKPLF	TGTGCCAGCAGCTCTACTAGCGGGACAAAGCCACTCTTC
.	TRBV19	TRBJ1-1	.	CASSMGANTEAFF	TGTGCCAGTAGTATGGGGGCGAACACTGAAGCTTTCTTT
TRBD2	TRBV4-1	TRBJ2-3	.	CASSQALSGGASDTQYF	TGCGCCAGCAGCCAAGCTTTAAGCGGGGGGGCCTCGGATACGCAGTATTTT
.	TRBV30	TRBJ2-7	.	CAWSFARAGEQYF	TGTGCCTGGAGTTTTGCCAGGGCCGGCGAGCAGTACTTC
TRBD1	TRBV7-3	TRBJ1-6	.	CASSATGLDSPLHF	TGTGCCAGCAGCGCGACAGGGTTAGACTCACCCCTCCACTTT
.	TRBV19	TRBJ1-5	.	CASNPSRDQPQHF	TGTGCCAGTAACCCCTCCAGGGATCAGCCCCAGCATTTT
TRBD1	TRBV4-1	TRBJ2-7	.	CASSQLTGTYEQYF	TGCGCCAGCAGCCAGCTGACAGGGACCTACGAGCAGTACTTC
TRBD1	TRBV19	TRBJ2-1	.	CASRGQGTYNEQFF	TGTGCCAGTAGAGGACAGGGCACCTACAATGAGCAGTTCTTC
TRBD1	TRBV27	TRBJ2-7	.	CASSGRDRGVEQYF	TGTGCCAGCAGCGGCCGGGACAGGGGGGTCGAGCAGTACTTC
TRBD2	TRBV15	TRBJ2-1	once	CATSRGLLYNEQFF	TGTGCCACCAGCAGGGGACTACTTTACAATGAGCAGTTCTTC
.	TRBV2	TRBJ1-4	.	CASQAEGQTNEKLFF	TGTGCCAGTCAGGCCGAAGGACAGACAAATGAAAAACTGTTTTTT
TRBD1	TRBV5-5	TRBJ2-5	.	CASSPDRGRETQYF	TGTGCCAGCAGCCCTGACAGGGGTCGGGAGACCCAGTACTTC
TRBD1	TRBV5-1	TRBJ2-7	.	CASSSTGVPEQYF	TGCGCCAGCAGCAGCACAGGGGTCCCCGAGCAGTACTTC
.	TRBV7-9	TRBJ1-5	.	CASSLGESDHQPQHF	TGTGCCAGCAGCTTAGGAGAGAGCGATCATCAGCCCCAGCATTTT
TRBD1	TRBV6-5	TRBJ2-1	few	CASSSLTGVGYNEQFF	TGTGCCAGCAGTTCCCTTACAGGGGTGGGATACAATGAGCAGTTCTTC
TRBD1	TRBV5-1	TRBJ1-1	.	CASSAGQPGEAFF	TGCGCCAGCAGCGCGGGACAGCCGGGTGAAGCTTTCTTT
.	TRBV2	TRBJ2-1	.	CASIQRAYNEQFF	TGTGCCAGCATCCAGCGGGCCTACAATGAGCAGTTCTTC
.	TRBV7-9	TRBJ1-2	.	CASSLAGTPYGYTF	TGTGCCAGCAGCTTAGCGGGGACACCGTATGGCTACACCTTC
.	TRBV10-1	TRBJ1-1	.	CASSESRGKAFF	TGCGCCAGCAGTGAGTCCAGAGGGAAAGCTTTCTTT
TRBD1	TRBV28	TRBJ2-7	.	CASRGTGRGNEQYF	TGTGCCAGCAGGGGGACAGGGAGGGGAAACGAGCAGTACTTC
TRBD1	TRBV7-9	TRBJ2-4	.	CASSLAGGEKENIQYF	TGTGCCAGCAGCTTGGCAGGGGGCGAAAAGGAAAACATTCAGTACTTC
.	TRBV7-6	TRBJ1-1	.	CASSPAGETEAFF	TGTGCCAGCAGCCCGGCGGGGGAGACTGAAGCTTTCTTT
TRBD2	TRBV5-4	TRBJ2-1	once	CASSPGGAPAYNEQFF	TGTGCCAGCAGCCCGGGGGGGGCCCCGGCCTACAATGAGCAGTTCTTC
.	TRBV18	TRBJ2-5	few	CASSPPRVGQETQYF	TGTGCCAGCTCACCCCCACGGGTCGGCCAAGAGACCCAGTACTTC
.	TRBV27	TRBJ2-7	.	CASRSRTGLLYEQYF	TGTGCCAGCAGGTCTCGGACAGGACTACTCTACGAGCAGTACTTC
TRBD1	TRBV2	TRBJ1-2	few	CASSEQDRVERGYTF	TGTGCCAGCAGTGAACAGGACAGGGTGGAGAGAGGCTACACCTTC
TRBD2	TRBV6-8	TRBJ2-7	.	CASKKSRGIAGEEQYF	TGTGCCAGCAAAAAATCCCGAGGAATAGCGGGGGAGGAGCAGTACTTC
.	TRBV6-6	TRBJ2-7	few	CASVQAPYEQYF	TGTGCCAGCGTGCAGGCGCCCTACGAGCAGTACTTC
.	TRBV5-4	TRBJ2-4	.	CASSGRGGSGNIQYF	TGTGCCAGCAGCGGGAGAGGGGGTAGCGGGAACATTCAGTACTTC
TRBD1	TRBV10-2	TRBJ2-7	once	CASSETGGLSEQYF	TGCGCCAGCAGTGAGACAGGGGGTCTTAGCGAGCAGTACTTC
.	TRBV19	TRBJ2-7	.	CASSMASYYEQYF	TGTGCCAGTAGTATGGCTAGCTACTACGAGCAGTACTTC
TRBD1	TRBV5-5	TRBJ2-7	.	CASSRRWGQGNYEQYF	TGTGCCAGCAGCCGAAGGTGGGGACAGGGAAACTACGAGCAGTACTTC
TRBD2	TRBV27	TRBJ2-2	.	CASSASGRSGELFF	TGTGCCAGCTCGGCTAGCGGGAGGTCCGGGGAGCTGTTTTTT
.	TRBV9	TRBJ1-2	.	CASSTGPYGYTF	TGTGCCAGCAGTACAGGCCCCTATGGCTACACCTTC
TRBD1	TRBV9	TRBJ1-6	.	CASSVTGQSSYNSPLHF	TGTGCCAGCAGCGTAACGGGACAGAGCTCCTATAATTCACCCCTCCACTTT
TRBD2	TRBV7-8	TRBJ2-7	.	CASSLVSSGGYEQYF	TGTGCCAGCAGCTTAGTATCCAGCGGGGGCTACGAGCAGTACTTC
TRBD1	TRBV27	TRBJ1-5	once	CASSSDRAVQPQHF	TGTGCCAGCAGTAGTGACAGGGCCGTTCAGCCCCAGCATTTT
TRBD1	TRBV5-4	TRBJ1-3	.	CASSLFTGEGGNTIYF	TGTGCCAGCAGCTTATTCACAGGGGAAGGGGGAAACACCATATATTTT
.	TRBV18	TRBJ1-1	once	CASSPPPLNTEAFF	TGTGCCAGCTCACCACCCCCGTTGAACACTGAAGCTTTCTTT
.	TRBV9	TRBJ2-1	.	CASSVVLSYNEQFF	TGTGCCAGCAGCGTAGTTCTCAGTTACAATGAGCAGTTCTTC